One sample yielded the 4 T cell receptor beta chains listed below, sequenced in a study of identical twins. TCRdb passed the 5' RACE reads through MiXCR, listing each CDR3 protein once. This sample carries under 900,000 distinct CDR3 sequences, around an eighth of them seen once, and the ten largest clones take under 2%. The data also belong to a second study, concerning yellow fever vaccine responses in identical twins.

Material for sequencing was PBMCs. The receptors come from a woman in her late teens or twenties in good health.

The table lists this clonotype with a few counts. The J gene is TRBJ2-7, the V gene TRBV6-1, with 7 bases matching TRBD1. J gave up 9 bases and V 5 bases, and 13 bases lay outside the gene matches. The CDR3 loop spans 14 amino acids. Germline CDR1 MNHNS, CDR2 SASEGT. CDR3 loop: CASSLKPTGLGQYV. DNA of the CDR3: TGTGCCAGCAGTCTAAAACCGACAGGGTTGGGGCAGTACGTC.

The table lists this clonotype with a few counts. CDR3 sequence reads: CASLRDRVNGYTF. CDR3 DNA sequence: TGTGCCAGCCTAAGAGACAGGGTGAATGGCTACACCTTC. The chain uses TRBV28 and TRBJ1-2, with TRBD1 identical over 7 bases. V gave up 8 bases and J gave up 6 bases; unmatched junction bases: 9. In germline, CDR1 is MDHEN, CDR2 SYDVKM. The CDR3 sequence is 13 residues long.

This clonotype turned up a few times. The chain employs TRBV7-9 and TRBJ1-2; D might be TRBD1 (5 bases). CDR1 and CDR2 from the germline V gene are SEHNR and FQNEAQ (reference sequence). The V end lost 8 bases, the J end lost 0 bases, and 16 bases lay between the germline ends. CDR3 length equals 15 residues. CDR3 DNA sequence: TGTGCCAGCGGGACGGGGGGGTCCGCTAACTATGGCTACACCTTC. Protein product: CASGTGGSANYGYTF.

The chain couples TRBV5-1 to TRBJ1-1; D unclear. The CDR3 is made up of 13 amino acids. Between the trimmed V and J ends, which lost 0 bases and 6 bases, there was a span of 9 bases. Germline values: CDR1 SGHRS, CDR2 YFSETQ. CDR3 loop: CASSLGGYAEAFF. The DNA of the CDR3 is TGCGCCAGCAGCTTGGGAGGGTACGCTGAAGCTTTCTTT.